The clone carrying this T cell receptor (beta chain) was seen a few times. Via MiXCR, TCRdb re-called the 5' RACE reads, giving one row per CDR3 protein. The sample holds 300,000 to 450,000 distinct CDR3 sequences, 6% to 8% seen once. The data derive from a study of T cells after yellow fever vaccination. V was trimmed by 3 bases and J by 3 bases, leaving 6 bases between them. Per the germline V gene, CDR1 is ENHRY and CDR2 is SYGVKD. The CDR3 is 12 amino acids. Sample: PBMCs, taken 5 days after the yellow fever booster vaccination. The V and J genes are TRBV10-3 and TRBJ2-7; no firm D call. This receptor was identified in a man between 25 and 39 years old who received the YFV17D yellow fever vaccine. As DNA, the CDR3 is TGTGCCATCAGTGAACAGAACTACGAGCAGTACTTC. It is translated as CAISEQNYEQYF.